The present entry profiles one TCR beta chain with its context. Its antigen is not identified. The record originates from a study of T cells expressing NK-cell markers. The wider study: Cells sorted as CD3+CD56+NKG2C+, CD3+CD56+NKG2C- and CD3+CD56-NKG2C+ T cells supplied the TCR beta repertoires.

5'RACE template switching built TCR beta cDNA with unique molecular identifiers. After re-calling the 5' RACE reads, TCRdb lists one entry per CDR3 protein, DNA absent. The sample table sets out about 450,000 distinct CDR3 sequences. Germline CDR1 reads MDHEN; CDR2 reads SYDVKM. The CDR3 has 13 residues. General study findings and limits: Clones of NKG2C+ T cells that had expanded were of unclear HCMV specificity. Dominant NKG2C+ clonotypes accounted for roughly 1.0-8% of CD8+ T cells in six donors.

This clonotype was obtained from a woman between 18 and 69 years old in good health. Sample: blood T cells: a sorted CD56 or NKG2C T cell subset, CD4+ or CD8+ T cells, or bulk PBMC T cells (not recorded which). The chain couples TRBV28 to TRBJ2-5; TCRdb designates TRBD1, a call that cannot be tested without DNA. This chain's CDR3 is CASTGGGRETQYF.